What follows describes a single T cell receptor (beta chain). This record belongs to a study of blood T cell repertoires in COVID-19. At the level of the study: From T cells, B-cell-depleted T cells, or PBMCs came the material, which was cDNA or gDNA.

Clones were sequenced by immunoSEQ multiplex PCR, and TCRdb holds only the in-frame ones, with some missing. The repertoire has approximately 230,000 clones, around 87% of them found once; the top ten carry just under 6.5%. Germline values: CDR1 LGHNA, CDR2 YNFKEQ. Trimming pared 1 base from V and 0 bases from J, leaving 6 bases between. CDR3 length: 14 residues. The sample consisted of PBMCs or T cells enriched from blood (not recorded which). This sequence originates from a woman between 25 and 40 years old with acute COVID-19. The J gene is TRBJ1-1, the V gene TRBV4-2, with D unclear. As DNA, the CDR3 is TGTGCCAGCAGCCAAGGCAGGTTGAACACTGAAGCTTTCTTT. It is translated as CASSQGRLNTEAFF.